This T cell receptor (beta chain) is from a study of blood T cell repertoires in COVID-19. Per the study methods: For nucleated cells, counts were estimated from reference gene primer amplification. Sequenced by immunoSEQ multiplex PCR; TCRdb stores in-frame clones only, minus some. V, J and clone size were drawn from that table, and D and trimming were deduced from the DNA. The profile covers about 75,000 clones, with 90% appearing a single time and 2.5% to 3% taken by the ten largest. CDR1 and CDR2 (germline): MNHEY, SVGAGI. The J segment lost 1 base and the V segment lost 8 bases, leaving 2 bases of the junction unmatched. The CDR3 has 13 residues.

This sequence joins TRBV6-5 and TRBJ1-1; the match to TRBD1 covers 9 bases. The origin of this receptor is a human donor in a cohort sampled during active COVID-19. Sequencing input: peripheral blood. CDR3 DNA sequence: TGTGCCAGCGTGGGACAGGGGAACACTGAAGCTTTCTTT. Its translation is CASVGQGNTEAFF.